The 5 T cell receptor beta chains in this list originate from one sample, sequenced in a study of beta chain features in type 1 diabetes. Sequenced material consisted of expressed TCRB transcripts (all of the isolated RNA was reverse transcribed). The assay was immunoSEQ multiplex PCR, and TCRdb's table has in-frame clones only and misses some. The data contain 300,000 or so clones, roughly 8% of them singletons. The sample comprised central memory CD4+ T cells from blood. The receptors here all came from a woman aged 18-30 years in good health.

This clone has more than one count but fewer than ten. The J gene is TRBJ2-7, the V gene TRBV29-1; a possible D gene is TRBD1 (6 bases). There are 12 residues in the CDR3. Germline CDR1 and CDR2: SQVTM and ANQGSEA. Trimming removed 5 bases at V and 2 bases at J, with 10 bases between. The CDR3 nucleotides are TGCAGCGTTCGAGGGGGAGCCTACGAGCAGTACTTC. Residues: CSVRGGAYEQYF.

A few counts support this clone. The chain recombines TRBV27 with TRBJ1-5; D might be TRBD1 (6 bases). V lost 5 bases and J 7 bases, leaving 9 bases between the germline ends. This CDR3 region has 12 residues. CDR1 is MNHEY, CDR2 SMNVEV, per germline (reference sequence). The CDR3 loop reads CASSPQGQPQHF. Written as DNA, the CDR3 is TGTGCCAGCAGTCCCCAGGGGCAGCCCCAGCATTTT.

Only a few counts were recorded for this clone. This sequence joins TRBV2 and TRBJ2-1, with no clear D. CDR1 is SNHLY, CDR2 FYNNEI, per germline. V lost 10 bases and J 6 bases, leaving 16 bases between the germline ends. The CDR3 runs to 13 residues. The CDR3 DNA reads as TGTGCCACCCGTGAAGCTGAAATCAATGAGCAGTTCTTC. Translated: CATREAEINEQFF.

This clone was observed a few times. The chain employs TRBV7-2 and TRBJ1-1; D might be TRBD1 (6 bases). The CDR3 contains 13 residues. Germline V gene sequence: CDR1 SGHTA, CDR2 FQGNSA. The V end was cut by 5 bases, the J end by 2 bases, with 9 bases between. CDR3 region: CASSQDSNTEAFF. CDR3 DNA sequence: TGTGCCAGCAGCCAGGACAGCAACACTGAAGCTTTCTTT.

This chain's CDR3 is CASSGQRSYEQYF. In DNA form, the CDR3 reads TGTGCCAGCAGTGGTCAGCGCTCCTACGAGCAGTACTTC. The rearrangement joins TRBV6-5 to TRBJ2-7; D gene uncertain. CDR3 size: 13 residues. Trimming took 5 bases from V and 0 from J, leaving 8 bases between them. Germline V gene data show CDR1 as MNHEY and CDR2 as SVGAGI.